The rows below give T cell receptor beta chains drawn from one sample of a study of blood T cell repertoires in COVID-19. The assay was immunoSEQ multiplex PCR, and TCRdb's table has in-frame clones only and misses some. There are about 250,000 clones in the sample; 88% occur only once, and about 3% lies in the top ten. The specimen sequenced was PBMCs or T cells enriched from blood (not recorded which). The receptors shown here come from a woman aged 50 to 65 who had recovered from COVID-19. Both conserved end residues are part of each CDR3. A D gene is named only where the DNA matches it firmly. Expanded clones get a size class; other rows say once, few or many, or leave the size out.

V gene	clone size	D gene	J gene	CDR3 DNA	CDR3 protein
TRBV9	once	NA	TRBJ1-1	TGTGCCAGCAGCCCCCGGGCCGGGAGGAACACTGAAGCTTTCTTT	CASSPRAGRNTEAFF
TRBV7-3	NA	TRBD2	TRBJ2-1	TGTGCCAGCAGTCCCACTAGCGGGACCTACAATGAGCAGTTCTTC	CASSPTSGTYNEQFF
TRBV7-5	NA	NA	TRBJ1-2	TGTGCCAGAAGCTATCCCCGGGACAGGGACTATGGCTACACCTTC	CARSYPRDRDYGYTF
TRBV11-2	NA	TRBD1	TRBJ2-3	TGTGCCAGCAGCTTAGAGAGCTTTGACAGGGAGACAGATACGCAGTATTTT	CASSLESFDRETDTQYF
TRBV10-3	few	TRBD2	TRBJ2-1	TGTGCCATCAGTTCGGCGGGAGTGACCTACAATGAGCAGTTCTTC	CAISSAGVTYNEQFF
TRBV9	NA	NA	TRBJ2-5	TGTGCCAGCAGCCCCCACGAGGAGACCCAGTACTTC	CASSPHEETQYF
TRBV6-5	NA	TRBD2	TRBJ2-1	TGTGCCAGCACCATACGAGCGGGAGGGGACAATGAGCAGTTCTTC	CASTIRAGGDNEQFF
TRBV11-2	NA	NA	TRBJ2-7	TGTGCCAGCAGCTTAGGACAGACAGACTACGAGCAGTACTTC	CASSLGQTDYEQYF
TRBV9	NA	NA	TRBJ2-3	TGTGCCAGCAGCGTAACGGGATTCCGCACAGATACGCAGTATTTT	CASSVTGFRTDTQYF
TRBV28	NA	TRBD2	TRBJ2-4	TGTGCCAGCAGAGCGGGAGGGCCAAACATTCAGTACTTC	CASRAGGPNIQYF
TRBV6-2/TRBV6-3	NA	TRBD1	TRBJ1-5	TGTGCCAGCAGTTATGGGGGGACAGGCAGCAATCAGCCCCAGCATTTT	CASSYGGTGSNQPQHF
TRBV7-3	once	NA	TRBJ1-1	TGTGCCAGCAGCGCCACGGGACACAACACTGAAGCTTTCTTT	CASSATGHNTEAFF
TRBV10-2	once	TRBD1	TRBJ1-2	TGCGCCAGCAGTGAGTCTCAGGGGGTAGATGGTGGCTACACCTTC	CASSESQGVDGGYTF
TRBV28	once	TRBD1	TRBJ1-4	TGTGCCAGCAGTGGGGGGACAGGAGGAAGGGAAAAACTGTTTTTT	CASSGGTGGREKLFF
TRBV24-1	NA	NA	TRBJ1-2	TGTGCCACCAGTGGCTCGGCCGGGGATGGCTACACCTTC	CATSGSAGDGYTF
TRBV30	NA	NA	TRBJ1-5	TGTGCCTGGAGTGTACAACGCCAAAATCAGCCCCAGCATTTT	CAWSVQRQNQPQHF
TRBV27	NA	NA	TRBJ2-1	TGTGCCAGTTCACGCCCCCGCGGCAACTCCTACAATGAGCAGTTCTTC	CASSRPRGNSYNEQFF
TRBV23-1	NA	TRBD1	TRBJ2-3	TGCGCCAGCAGTCAATGGGCCCGGACAGGGGGAGATACGCAGTATTTT	CASSQWARTGGDTQYF
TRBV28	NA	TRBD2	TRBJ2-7	TGTGCCAGCAGTTTAGGGACTAGCGGGACCTACGAGCAGTACTTC	CASSLGTSGTYEQYF
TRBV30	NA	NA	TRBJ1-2	TGTGCCTGGATGGGGGGTGACTATGGCTACACCTTC	CAWMGGDYGYTF
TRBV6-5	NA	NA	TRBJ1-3	TGTGCCAGCAGTTACTCGAGCTCTGGAAACACCATATATTTT	CASSYSSSGNTIYF
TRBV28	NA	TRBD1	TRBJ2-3	TGTGCCAGCAGACCGAGGACAGGATGGACAGATACGCAGTATTTT	CASRPRTGWTDTQYF
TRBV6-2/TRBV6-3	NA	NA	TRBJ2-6	TGTGCCAGCAGTTACTCTTCTGCAGCTGGGGCCAACGTCCTGACTTTC	CASSYSSAAGANVLTF
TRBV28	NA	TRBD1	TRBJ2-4	TGTGCCAGCAGTGGACAGGGGGCGTCCAAAAACATTCAGTACTTC	CASSGQGASKNIQYF
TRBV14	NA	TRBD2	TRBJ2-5	TGTGCCAGCAGCCAAGTCACCGGGAGGGAGACCCAGTACTTC	CASSQVTGRETQYF
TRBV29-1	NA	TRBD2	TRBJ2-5	TGCAGCGTCGATGGGACTAGCGGTAGGGAGACCCAGTACTTC	CSVDGTSGRETQYF
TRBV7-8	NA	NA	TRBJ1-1	TGTGCCAGCAGCTTACGGACACGGGGGATGACTGAAGCTTTCTTT	CASSLRTRGMTEAFF
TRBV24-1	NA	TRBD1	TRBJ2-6	TGTGCCACCAGTGGTTGGGGACAGGGGAATCCTGGGGCCAACGTCCTGACTTTC	CATSGWGQGNPGANVLTF
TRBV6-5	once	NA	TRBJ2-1	TGTGCCAGCAGTTCCGCCCACAGGAATGTGAATGAGCAGTTCTTC	CASSSAHRNVNEQFF
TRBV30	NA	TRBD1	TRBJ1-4	TGTGCCTGGACAAAAACGCAAACGACAGGGGTAAATGAAAAACTGTTTTTT	CAWTKTQTTGVNEKLFF
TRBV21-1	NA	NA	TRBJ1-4	TGTGCCAGCAGCACGCAGTGTCGCAGGGGCCCTGCAACTAATGAAAAACTGTTTTTT	CASSTQCRRGPATNEKLFF
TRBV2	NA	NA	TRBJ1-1	TGTGCCAGCAGCGAGCAGGGGAACACTGAAGCTTTCTTT	CASSEQGNTEAFF
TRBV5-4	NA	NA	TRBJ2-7	TGTGCCAGCAGCGAAACGACTTACGACGAGCAGTACTTC	CASSETTYDEQYF
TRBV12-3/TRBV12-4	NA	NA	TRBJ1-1	TGTGCCAGCAGCCACGGAGGTCACACTGAAGCTTTCTTT	CASSHGGHTEAFF
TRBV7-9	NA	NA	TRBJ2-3	TGTGCCAGCAGCCCGGGCGGGTATGAGGTAGATACGCAGTATTTT	CASSPGGYEVDTQYF
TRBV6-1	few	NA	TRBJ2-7	TGTGCCAGCAGTGAAGAAGGCGACATCCTCGAGCAGTACTTC	CASSEEGDILEQYF
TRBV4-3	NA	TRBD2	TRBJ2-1	TGCGCCAGCAGCCAAGAAACCGGGACTAGCGGAAGCTCCTACAATGAGCAGTTCTTC	CASSQETGTSGSSYNEQFF
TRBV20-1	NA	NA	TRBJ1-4	TGCTACCCTCCCCAGGAACTGTTTTTT	CYPPQELFF
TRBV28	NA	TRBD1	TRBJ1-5	TGTGCCAGCAGCCTCGTAGACAGGGGAAGAACAGATCAGCCCCAGCATTTT	CASSLVDRGRTDQPQHF
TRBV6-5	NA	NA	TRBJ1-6	TGTGCCAGCAGTTACTCCGGCAGGGCCAATTCACCCCTCCACTTT	CASSYSGRANSPLHF
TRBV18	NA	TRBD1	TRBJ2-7	TGTGCCAGCTCACCACCGCTTGGGCAGGGGGCCTACGAGCAGTACTTC	CASSPPLGQGAYEQYF